This T cell receptor (beta chain) derives from a study of CD8 T cells in Susac syndrome. This CDR3 has 13 residues. Germline loops: CDR1 LGHDT, CDR2 YNNKEL (reference sequence). The ends were cut back, 0 bases at V and 10 bases at J, with 10 bases in the middle. With random hexamers, roughly 0.5 to 1 ug RNA was reverse transcribed. TCRdb re-analysed the immunoSEQ multiplex PCR reads in MiXCR, keeping a single row per CDR3 protein. Here the sample spans over 300,000 distinct CDR3 sequences, about 92% being singletons. The material sequenced was CD4+ T cells from PBMCs. The TCR was taken from a human donor with multiple sclerosis. The chain uses TRBV3-1 and TRBJ1-5; the D is unclear. CDR3 region: CASSQDLGSPQHF. In DNA, the CDR3 is TGTGCCAGCAGCCAAGATCTAGGGAGTCCCCAGCATTTT.